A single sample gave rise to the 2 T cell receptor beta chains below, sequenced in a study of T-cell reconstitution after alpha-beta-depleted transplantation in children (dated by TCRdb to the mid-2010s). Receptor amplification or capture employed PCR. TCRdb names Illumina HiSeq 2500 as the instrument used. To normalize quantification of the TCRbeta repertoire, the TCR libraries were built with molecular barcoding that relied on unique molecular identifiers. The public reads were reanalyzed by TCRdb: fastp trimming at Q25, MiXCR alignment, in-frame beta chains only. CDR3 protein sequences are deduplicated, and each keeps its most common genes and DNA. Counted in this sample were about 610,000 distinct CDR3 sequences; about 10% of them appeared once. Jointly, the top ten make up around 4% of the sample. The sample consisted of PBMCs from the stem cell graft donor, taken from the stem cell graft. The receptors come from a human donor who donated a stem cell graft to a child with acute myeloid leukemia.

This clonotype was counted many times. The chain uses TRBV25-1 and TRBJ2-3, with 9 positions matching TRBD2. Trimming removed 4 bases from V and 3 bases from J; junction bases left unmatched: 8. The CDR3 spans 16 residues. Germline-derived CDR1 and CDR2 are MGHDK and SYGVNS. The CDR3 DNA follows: TGTGCCAGCAGTGGACAGCGGGAGGTGGTAACAGATACGCAGTATTTT. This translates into CASSGQREVVTDTQYF.

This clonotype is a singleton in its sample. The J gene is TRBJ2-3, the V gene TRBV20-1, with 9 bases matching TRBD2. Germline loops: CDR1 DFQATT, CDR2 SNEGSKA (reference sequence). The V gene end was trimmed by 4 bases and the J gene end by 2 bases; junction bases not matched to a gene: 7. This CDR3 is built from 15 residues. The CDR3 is CSANPTSGPTDTQYF. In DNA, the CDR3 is TGCAGTGCTAACCCAACTAGCGGGCCCACAGATACGCAGTATTTT.